This T cell receptor beta chain is drawn from a study of T cells and copy number aberrations in small-cell lung cancer. Clones were read by immunoSEQ multiplex PCR, and TCRdb kept only the in-frame ones, dropping some. The sample consists of a few thousand clones, 65% to 85% of them appearing once. Each donor had smoking or heavy second-hand smoke exposure. The sequence came from a man in his forties or fifties with small cell lung cancer. What was sequenced was normal tissue next to the tumor.

As DNA, the CDR3 is TGTGCCTGGAGTGTTGGAGGCAATCAGCCCCAGCATTTT. This codes for CAWSVGGNQPQHF. V gene TRBV30 combines with J gene TRBJ1-5; D is unresolved. The CDR3 spans 13 residues. V lost 0 bases to trimming and J lost 2 bases, with 5 bases between them. Germline V gene sequence: CDR1 GTSNPN, CDR2 SVGIG (reference sequence).